The sequence of this T cell receptor (beta chain) was determined in a study of regulatory T cells in long-lasting Graves disease (dated by TCRdb to the early 2020s). In terms of the full investigation: To count as having persistent Graves' disease, a patient had to have received antithyroid drug treatment for over 5 years with TSH receptor autoantibodies remaining persistently positive. Persistent Graves' disease patients were compared with newly diagnosed Graves' disease patients by peripheral blood TCR sequencing and RNA sequencing. The study was registered as a clinical trial and conducted in China. TCR sequencing covered about 13 persistent and around 20 newly diagnosed Graves' disease patients, around 33 samples in total. In the clinical cohort, patients with persistent Graves' disease had used antithyroid drugs for an average of about 9.3 years. General conclusions and limits of the study: Persistent patients shared more public clonotypes among themselves (around 2,500) than newly diagnosed patients did (over 900). Peripheral blood alone was examined, since thyroid tissue, which constituted the primary lesion, could not be accessed. Preferential use of TRBV28, TRBJ1-2 and TRBJ2-5 was observed in persistent disease, whereas TRBV20-1 and TRBJ2-1 were favored in newly diagnosed disease. The small sample size was acknowledged by the authors as a limitation that may reduce accuracy. Persistent Graves' disease patients showed lower TCR Shannon entropy and fewer highly expanded clones than newly diagnosed patients, suggesting clonal expansion. Sequencing and analysis were restricted to the TCR beta chain.

The method was multiplex PCR. Sequenced using an Illumina HiSeq 4000. To build TCR beta libraries, CDR3 regions were amplified by Arm-PCR using iRepertoire HTBI primers. PCR products were gel purified before sequencing. The paper's data handling went like this. Gene usage analysis of CDR3 amino acid clonotypes relied on the roughly 58 TRBV and 15 or so TRBJ segments identified across samples. COPE and FqMerger were used to merge filtered high-quality paired reads into contigs. BLAST was used to align contigs to IMGT TRBV, TRBD and TRBJ reference genes, with CDR3 defined following IMGT. Clonotypes above 0.1% frequency were classified as highly expanded clones. Shannon entropy was used to measure repertoire diversity, and the Gini coefficient was used to measure V-J evenness. Public clonotypes were defined as clonotypes shared by more than one individual. Starting from the raw public reads, TCRdb applied fastp trimming at Q25, assembled clones with MiXCR and retained in-frame beta chains. Each record represents a unique CDR3 protein, reported with the most common genes and DNA among its rows. The V and J calls here are based on TCRdb, not the publication. The table for this sample lists 400,000 or so distinct CDR3 sequences; around 20% of them were counted only once. More than 20% of the sample is in the top ten clones.

The sample's time point label, decoded: persistent/refractory GD, antithyroid drugs over 5 years with positive TRAb. For both TCR sequencing and RNA sequencing, RNA was extracted from PBMCs in TRIzol. The diagnosis of Graves' disease followed American Thyroid Association guidelines. Patients for the study were recruited at an endocrinology department in Xi'an, China. Each patient gave about 8.1 milliliters of peripheral blood, collected in an EDTA anticoagulant tube. Ficoll Paque Plus density gradient separation was used to isolate PBMCs, and no further T cell sorting was performed. An Agilent 2100 Bioanalyzer and agarose gel were used to check RNA quality, and a NanoDrop 2000 was used to measure RNA concentration. V and J lose 7 bases and 4 bases, and a span of 19 bases separates them. According to the germline V gene, CDR1 reads SQVTM and CDR2 reads ANQGSEA. Including cysteine and phenylalanine, the CDR3 has 14 amino acids. Only the CDR3 DNA is retained, 42 bases long and in frame from the first base.

This clonotype was picked up many times. Its specific antigen is unknown. Base qualities are not recorded, but no much larger clone differs from it by a single base. The receptor comes from a female donor with Graves disease. The specimen comprised peripheral blood mononuclear cells (PBMCs), sampled when the disease was refractory, from a patient treated with antithyroid drugs. The rearranged chain carries TRBV29-1 and TRBJ1-1; 5 matching bases give a weak D call of TRBD1. CDR3 sequence: CSAGVGGDFTEAFF. The DNA is as follows: TGCAGCGCTGGGGTGGGGGGGGATTTCACTGAAGCTTTCTTT.